This TCR beta chain emerged from a study of shared clonotypes between healthy human individuals. Study-level findings and limits: The expectation was that sequencing depth would affect clonotype sharing among donors. The study found about 5% of naive CD4 clonotypes shared across a handful of donors.

Using 200 ng DNA, tens of thousands of T cell genomes, the sorted-subset replicate PCRs were run. Sequencing used immunoSEQ multiplex PCR; TCRdb keeps in-frame clones, though not all of them. The table has 2,500,000 or so clones, 80% to 95% seen once. Trimming pared 4 bases from V and 3 bases from J, leaving 10 bases between. The germline V gene has CDR1 MNHNS and CDR2 SASEGT. The CDR3 length is 14 residues. Notes on this clone: No antigen is known for it.

The origin of this receptor is a man aged 18 to 29 in good health. Some clones in this sample may be carry-over from other donors' samples. The chain carries TRBV6-1 and TRBJ1-3, with D hard to call. The sample was naive CD4+ T cells from PBMCs. Subset reported: CD45RA+ positively selected. The CDR3 DNA reads as TGTGCCAGCAGTGCCGGGTTTGGTGGAAACACCATATATTTT. This encodes CASSAGFGGNTIYF.